This section outlines one TCR beta chain sequence together with its context. Antigen unknown. The PCR contained 60 Vbeta and 13 Jbeta primers. TCRdb's copy holds only in-frame clones and misses some; the assay was immunoSEQ multiplex PCR. The sample comprises about 80,000 clones, around 60% of which are singletons, and 4% to 4.5% rests with the top ten. This specimen belongs to a study of cytomegalovirus exposure and HLA in healthy donors. Study-level findings and limits: Earlier analysis yielded a pattern in which most TCR beta V segments were productive about 87% or about 30% of the time.

The clonotype was recovered from a male donor in good health and CMV-seropositive. The specimen sequenced was PBMCs.

CDR3 bases: TGTGCCAGCAGCGTAACTAATCAGCCCCAGCATTTT. Translated: CASSVTNQPQHF. The chain links TRBV7-8 to TRBJ1-5; D is uncertain. The V gene lost 5 bases and the J gene lost 4 bases, with 6 bases spanning the gap. This CDR3 comprises 12 residues. Germline loops: CDR1 SGHVS, CDR2 FQNEAQ.